This T cell receptor (beta chain) was captured by sequencing in a study of identical twins. The CDR3 covers 14 residues. The germline V gene encodes CDR1 ENHRY and CDR2 SYGVKD. V lost 8 bases and J lost 10; bases outside the gene matches: 11. Whole-study results and caveats: Monozygotic twins shared more out-of-frame TCR alpha than recombination models predicted. Abundant cord blood beta clonotypes carried fewer insertions; memory repertoires showed none.

This clonotype was detected only once. Its antigen is still unknown. Template switching introduced a universal primer site, and the cDNA bore unique molecular identifiers. MiXCR, run by TCRdb on the 5' RACE reads, gives a single entry per CDR3 protein. The sample contains about 1.7 million distinct CDR3 sequences, around 33% of which appear only once. Among all donors, each was a healthy Caucasian. This TCR derives from a newborn girl in good health. This rearrangement joins TRBV10-3 to TRBJ1-6; 7 nucleotides match TRBD1. Material for sequencing was cord blood. The CDR3, as DNA: TGTGCCATCGGTAGAGGACAGGAAGAATCACCCCTCCACTTT. Its protein is CAIGRGQEESPLHF.